These 17 T cell receptor beta chains were sequenced from one sample in a study of blood T cell repertoires in COVID-19. Produced via immunoSEQ multiplex PCR; TCRdb's table is partial and in-frame only. Of under 95,000 clones in the sample, roughly 86% were seen once. Sequenced material: peripheral blood. The receptors were sampled from a human donor with acute or convalescent COVID-19. The donor label of this sample is uncertain.

The V and J genes are TRBV28 and TRBJ1-2, with TRBD1 matching over 8 bases. The CDR3 length is 16 residues. V shed 8 bases, J shed 8 bases, and the junction held 19 bases outside the gene matches. Germline V gene lookup returns CDR1 MDHEN and CDR2 SYDVKM. CDR3 coding DNA: TGTGCCAGCTACCTCACTCCCGGACAGGGAAAGGAAGGCTACACCTTC. Translated, it gives CASYLTPGQGKEGYTF.

This sequence joins TRBV4-1 and TRBJ2-1; 7 bases agree with TRBD1. The germline gives CDR1 MGHRA, CDR2 YSYEKL. The CDR3 loop spans 16 amino acids. The V and J ends lost 1 base and 5 bases, in that order; junction bases with no gene match: 8. The CDR3 DNA sequence: TGCGCCAGCAGCCAAGTCGACAGGGTAATGGACAATGAGCAGTTCTTC. It translates to CASSQVDRVMDNEQFF.

The chain joins TRBV6-5 to TRBJ1-4; 8 bases map to TRBD1. V lost 0 bases, J lost 7 bases, and 7 bases stayed unmatched. Germline-derived CDR1 and CDR2 are MNHEY and SVGAGI. This CDR3 is built from 16 residues. CDR3 nucleotide sequence: TGTGCCAGCAGTTACTCATCGACAGGGGCGGTTGAAAAACTGTTTTTT. This sequence encodes CASSYSSTGAVEKLFF.

The rearrangement uses TRBV19 and TRBJ2-1; D is uncertain. Germline-derived CDR1 and CDR2 are LNHDA and SQIVND (reference sequence). V lost 1 base to trimming and J lost 3 bases, with 4 bases between them. The CDR3 loop spans 13 amino acids. CDR3 protein: CASSIAVYNEQFF. The CDR3 nucleotides are TGTGCCAGTAGTATAGCAGTCTACAATGAGCAGTTCTTC.

The table lists this clone with a few counts. Germline is not matched at one junction end, which may reflect a read error. The chain joins TRBV5-4 to TRBJ1-1; TRBD1 is a possible D gene (6 bases). The CDR3 consists of 14 residues. Per germline, CDR1 SGHNT and CDR2 YYREEE (reference sequence). CDR3 residues: CASSLGATNTEAFF. The CDR3 nucleotides are TGTGCCAGCAGTTTGGGGGCAACGAACACTGAAGCTTTCTTT.

The chain combines TRBV5-3 with TRBJ2-1; 9 bases are shared with TRBD1. TRBV5-3 carries the ORF label, with uncertain function. V shed 1 base, J shed 3 bases, and the junction held 11 bases outside the gene matches. The CDR3 is made up of 18 amino acids. CDR3 in amino acids: CARSLRDRVSRIYNEQFF. The CDR3 region has the DNA TGTGCCAGAAGCTTGCGGGACAGGGTGTCTCGGATCTACAATGAGCAGTTCTTC.

The chain recombines TRBV7-9 with TRBJ1-4; maybe TRBD1 (5 bases). Trimming shortened V by 5 bases and J by 6 bases, and 13 bases separated the two germline ends. Germline CDR1 and CDR2: SEHNR and FQNEAQ (reference sequence). This CDR3 is built from 14 residues. The CDR3 sequence: CASSQRQTDEKLFF. The CDR3 nucleotides read TGTGCCAGCAGCCAAAGACAGACGGATGAAAAACTGTTTTTT.

The chain has TRBV5-8 and TRBJ2-3; no clear D. V was pared by 1 base and J by 10 bases, with 7 bases between. The CDR3 contains 11 residues. Germline CDR1 and CDR2: SGHTS and YDEGEE. The CDR3 region has the DNA TGTGCCAGCAGCTTGTCAGGTGCGCAGTATTTT. Its protein product is CASSLSGAQYF. The whole variable domain, filled in from reference TRBV5-8 and TRBJ2-3, reads EAGVTQSPTHLIKTRGQQATLRCSPISGHTSVYWYQQALGLGLQFLLWYDEGEERNRGNFPPRFSGRQFPNYSSELNVNALELEDSALYLCASSLSGAQYFGPGTRLTVL.

A single count supports this clone. The J gene is TRBJ2-5, the V gene TRBV11-3, with 10 bases lining up with TRBD1. The CDR3 has 15 residues. The V and J ends lost 5 bases and 4 bases, in that order; junction bases with no gene match: 7. Germline values: CDR1 SGHNT, CDR2 YENEEA. The CDR3 DNA follows: TGTGCCAGCAGCCGGATTGACAGGGGGCGAGAGACCCAGTACTTC. Amino acid sequence: CASSRIDRGRETQYF. The variable domain in full, with the rest retrieved from reference TRBV11-3 and TRBJ2-5, is EAGVVQSPRYKIIEKKQPVAFWCNPISGHNTLYWYLQNLGQGPELLIRYENEEAVDDSQLPKDRFSAERLKGVDSTLKIQPAELGDSAVYLCASSRIDRGRETQYFGPGTRLLVL.

The chain joins TRBV10-3 to TRBJ2-7; TRBD1 agrees at 9 bases. CDR3 length: 15 amino acids. Germline V lookup: CDR1 ENHRY, CDR2 SYGVKD. Unmatched junction bases numbered 16, after V lost 10 bases and J lost 6 bases. CDR3 sequence (DNA): TGTGCCACCAATTCACCGGACAGGGGTAGTCTCGAGCAGTACTTC. Translation: CATNSPDRGSLEQYF.

The chain combines TRBV10-3 with TRBJ2-2, with D possibly being TRBD1 (5 bases). The germline V gene encodes CDR1 ENHRY and CDR2 SYGVKD. Trimming stripped 5 bases from V and 6 bases from J, with 10 bases between. The CDR3 covers 13 residues. Here the CDR3 reads CAISLQESGELFF. In nucleotides, the CDR3 is TGTGCCATCAGTTTACAGGAATCCGGGGAGCTGTTTTTT.

This clone was observed a single time. V gene TRBV5-4 combines with J gene TRBJ2-1; a possible D gene is TRBD2 (6 bases). Germline assignment: CDR1 SGHNT and CDR2 YYREEE (reference sequence). V shed 3 bases and J shed 4 bases, with 17 bases lying between them. CDR3 length: 16 amino acids. CDR3 nucleotides: TGTGCCAGCAGCTCTGGAGTGACTAGGATATACAATGAGCAGTTCTTC. Protein: CASSSGVTRIYNEQFF. Supplemented by reference TRBV5-4 and TRBJ2-1, the full variable domain reads ETGVTQSPTHLIKTRGQQVTLRCSSQSGHNTVSWYQQALGQGPQFIFQYYREEENGRGNFPPRFSGLQFPNYSSELNVNALELDDSALYLCASSSGVTRIYNEQFFGPGTRLTVL.

The table lists this clone with a count of one. The CDR3 loop reads CASTPGVPYEQYF. The CDR3 DNA follows: TGTGCCAGCACCCCCGGGGTCCCCTACGAGCAGTACTTC. The chain recombines TRBV28 with TRBJ2-7; D perhaps matches TRBD2 (5 bases). CDR1 is MDHEN and CDR2 is SYDVKM in the germline V gene. Trimming shortened V by 7 bases and J by 2 bases, and 12 bases separated the two germline ends. This CDR3 is 13 amino acids long. The full variable domain, completed using reference TRBV28 and TRBJ2-7, is DVKVTQSSRYLVKRTGEKVFLECVQDMDHENMFWYRQDPGLGLRLIYFSYDVKMKEKGDIPEGYSVSREKKERFSLILESASTNQTSMYLCASTPGVPYEQYFGPGTRLTVT.

The gene calls are TRBV6-2 or TRBV6-3 and TRBJ2-7, with a weak D call TRBD2 (6 bases). V was clipped by 2 bases and J by 2 bases, with 19 bases between them. CDR1 MNHEY and CDR2 SVGEGT come from the germline V gene. The CDR3 covers 17 residues. The CDR3: CASSYPLVRLGTYEQYF. The CDR3 DNA reads TGTGCCAGCAGTTACCCCCTGGTAAGACTAGGCACCTACGAGCAGTACTTC.

The V and J genes are TRBV10-3 and TRBJ2-3; TRBD2 agrees at 8 bases. This CDR3 contains 16 residues. Trimming took 0 bases from V and 4 from J; bases not matched to a gene: 6. The germline CDR1 and CDR2 sequences are ENHRY and SYGVKD. The CDR3 protein is CAISESTGLAPDTQYF. The CDR3 bases are TGTGCCATCAGTGAGTCTACCGGACTAGCCCCAGATACGCAGTATTTT.

This chain connects TRBV18 to TRBJ1-3, with D unresolved. CDR3 length equals 17 residues. Trimming took 1 base from V and 2 from J, leaving 15 bases between them. Germline V gene sequence: CDR1 KGHSH, CDR2 LQKENI. This CDR3 is CASSPLSRDRAGNTIYF. CDR3 DNA sequence: TGTGCCAGCTCACCACTGTCCCGGGATCGGGCTGGAAACACCATATATTTT.

The gene calls are TRBV19 and TRBJ1-2; 7 bases align to TRBD1. The germline gives CDR1 LNHDA, CDR2 SQIVND (reference sequence). V lost 8 bases and J lost 0; bases outside the gene matches: 6. CDR3 length: 14 amino acids. The CDR3 protein is CASFKDRSNYGYTF. The CDR3 bases are TGTGCCAGTTTCAAGGACAGGTCTAACTATGGCTACACCTTC.